This T cell receptor (beta chain) originates from a study of shared clonotypes between healthy human individuals. Overall study results and limits: It was the non-shared clonotypes that had lower generation probabilities than clonotypes shared by all four donors. Between a handful of donors, naive CD4 clonotypes were shared at a level of about 5%. Sampling used blood alone; tissue repertoires probably differ.

In the naive CD8 group, cells lacked CD45RO and were positively selected for CCR7, so terminally differentiated effector memory CD45RA+ cells were left out. Concerning this clone: Its antigen is undetermined.

Profiling relied on immunoSEQ multiplex PCR, and the TCRdb table lists in-frame clones only, not all of them. The sample gives nearly 2 million clones, around 96% of which show up once; roughly 1% is in the top ten. The sequencing sample was made of naive CD8+ T cells sorted from blood. The receptor was derived from a man younger than 35 in good health.

In DNA form, the CDR3 reads TGTGCCTGGGGACAGGGGGCGGGCGACAATGAGCAGTTCTTC. It is translated as CAWGQGAGDNEQFF. This chain uses TRBV30 with TRBJ2-1, with TRBD1 matching 11 bases. Germline CDR1 and CDR2: GTSNPN and SVGIG (reference sequence). CDR3 length: 14 residues. V lost 5 bases and J lost 5; bases outside the gene matches: 5. Full variable domain (outside the CDR3, taken from reference TRBV30 and TRBJ2-1): SQTIHQWPATLVQPVGSPLSLECTVEGTSNPNLYWYRQAAGRGLQLLFYSVGIGQISSEVPQNLSASRPQDRQFILSSKKLLLSDSGFYLCAWGQGAGDNEQFFGPGTRLTVL.